This TCR beta chain was found in a study of cytomegalovirus exposure and HLA in healthy donors. On the study more broadly: Previous work identified some 120 million unique TCR beta sequences from about 200 million T cells.

Whole-study results and caveats: Later analysis revealed greater clonal expansion in HLA-associated TCR beta chains than in equally common others. The records held CMV serostatus as the only immune exposure information. A later analysis linked a missense variant in DCLRE1C to the trimming of TCR beta V and J genes.

CDR1 LNHDA and CDR2 SQIVND come from the germline V gene (reference sequence). The CDR3 is made up of 14 amino acids. The PCR employed 60 Vbeta primers together with 13 Jbeta primers. TCRdb's table, derived via immunoSEQ multiplex PCR, lists solely in-frame clones and lacks some. The sample consists of 110,000 to 150,000 clones, about four fifths of them appearing once. To note about this clone: What it binds is unknown. One end of the junction is discordant with germline, which a read error may explain. The same CDR3 can be traced to other DNA sequences in this sample.

The TCR sequence derives from a middle-aged man in good health and CMV-seronegative. Sequencing was performed on PBMCs. The chain links TRBV19 to TRBJ1-6; D is uncertain. DNA for the CDR3: TGTGCCAGTAACGCGGGCACTTATAATTCCCCCCTCCACTTT. It translates to CASNAGTYNSPLHF.